The 18 T cell receptor beta chains given below trace back to one sample, sequenced in a study of T cell responses to AZD1222 COVID-19 vaccine. Libraries were prepared by immunoSEQ multiplex PCR; TCRdb keeps only in-frame clonotypes and omits some of them. The table has 77,000 or so clones, around 92% seen once; the top ten hold 7% to 8.5%. The source was peripheral blood, collected on day 0 of MenACWY control vaccination. The receptors come from an adult in good health.

The rearrangement links TRBV10-3 to TRBJ1-4; no reliable D call. Trimming pared 6 bases from V and 0 bases from J, leaving 17 bases between. Germline CDR1 reads ENHRY; CDR2 reads SYGVKD. The CDR3 covers 17 residues. CDR3 sequence: CAISANQLASTNEKLFF. The CDR3 coding sequence is TGTGCCATCAGCGCGAACCAGCTGGCGTCAACTAATGAAAAACTGTTTTTT.

J is TRBJ1-2 and V is TRBV6-5, with D possibly TRBD1 on 6 matching bases. Per germline, CDR1 MNHEY and CDR2 SVGAGI. There are 13 residues in the CDR3. V lost 4 bases and J 8 bases, leaving 14 bases between the germline ends. CDR3 region: CASSLGQPGGYTF. CDR3 sequence (DNA): TGTGCCAGCAGTTTAGGACAGCCGGGGGGCTACACCTTC.

This chain uses TRBV29-1 with TRBJ2-5; 7 bases agree with TRBD2. Looked up from germline, CDR1 is SQVTM and CDR2 is ANQGSEA. CDR3 size: 12 residues. J gave up 5 bases and V 6 bases, and 6 bases lay outside the gene matches. This CDR3 reads CSVREVGETQYF. DNA of the CDR3: TGCAGCGTACGGGAGGTTGGGGAGACCCAGTACTTC.

This chain uses TRBV9 with TRBJ2-2; D remains ambiguous. The CDR3 loop spans 16 amino acids. V was clipped by 0 bases and J by 7 bases, with 16 bases between them. Looked up from germline, CDR1 is SGDLS and CDR2 is YYNGEE. CDR3 loop: CASSVGLDRVNGELFF. Here the CDR3 DNA reads TGTGCCAGCAGCGTAGGGCTAGATCGTGTGAACGGGGAGCTGTTTTTT.

The rearrangement joins TRBV6-2 or TRBV6-3 to TRBJ2-5; the D gene is possibly TRBD1 (6 bases). CDR1 MNHEY and CDR2 SVGEGT come from the germline V gene. Deletions cut 4 bases from V and 5 bases from J, with 17 bases between. The CDR3 is made up of 15 amino acids. CDR3: CASSSWTVSGETQYF. CDR3 bases: TGTGCCAGCAGTTCGTGGACAGTCAGTGGCGAGACCCAGTACTTC.

As for this clone: The same CDR3 arises from other DNA sequences in this sample as well. V is TRBV6-2 or TRBV6-3 and J is TRBJ2-7, with D maybe TRBD2 (5 bases). V was clipped by 0 bases and J by 2 bases, with 8 bases between them. Germline loops: CDR1 MNHEY, CDR2 SVGEGT. The CDR3 consists of 14 residues. DNA of the CDR3: TGTGCCAGCAGTTACTCAGGGAGAGCCTACGAGCAGTACTTC. It specifies CASSYSGRAYEQYF.

V and J are TRBV29-1 and TRBJ2-3; D tentatively fits TRBD1 or TRBD2 (5 bases each). The CDR3 is made up of 13 amino acids. Trimming pared 8 bases from V and 0 bases from J, leaving 12 bases between. CDR1 SQVTM and CDR2 ANQGSEA come from the germline V gene. CDR3 sequence: CSPWGGSTDTQYF. The CDR3 nucleotides are TGCAGCCCTTGGGGCGGGAGCACAGATACGCAGTATTTT.

The rearrangement uses TRBV7-6 and TRBJ1-2; D gene ambiguous. V was clipped by 1 base and J by 4 bases, with 16 bases between them. Germline CDR1 and CDR2: SGHVS and FNYEAQ. This CDR3 is built from 16 residues. CDR3 DNA sequence: TGTGCCAGCAGCTTAGGGGGATCGGCTAGTACCTATGGCTACACCTTC. Translating gives CASSLGGSASTYGYTF.

The chain combines TRBV5-1 with TRBJ2-5, with 15 positions matching TRBD2. CDR1 and CDR2 from the germline V gene are SGHRS and YFSETQ. V lost 4 bases and J lost 0; bases outside the gene matches: 4. The CDR3 runs 17 residues. Written as DNA, the CDR3 is TGCGCCAGCAGCCGCGGGACTAGCGGGAGGTACCAAGAGACCCAGTACTTC. Translating it yields CASSRGTSGRYQETQYF.

The V gene is TRBV5-1, the J gene TRBJ2-2; no clear D. Germline assignment: CDR1 SGHRS and CDR2 YFSETQ. V was clipped by 0 bases and J by 5 bases, with 11 bases between them. The CDR3 sequence is 15 residues long. The CDR3 sequence is CASSLGLHDTGELFF. Here the CDR3 DNA reads TGCGCCAGCAGCTTGGGGCTCCACGATACCGGGGAGCTGTTTTTT. Combining the CDR3 with reference TRBV5-1 and TRBJ2-2 gives the whole variable domain KAGVTQTPRYLIKTRGQQVTLSCSPISGHRSVSWYQQTPGQGLQFLFEYFSETQRNKGNFPGRFSGRQFSNSRSEMNVSTLELGDSALYLCASSLGLHDTGELFFGEGSRLTVL.

The chain joins TRBV5-1 to TRBJ2-5; D perhaps matches TRBD1 (5 bases). The CDR3 consists of 14 residues. Looked up from germline, CDR1 is SGHRS and CDR2 is YFSETQ. V was cut by 0 bases and J by 4 bases, with 10 bases left in between. The DNA of the CDR3 is TGCGCCAGCAGCTTGGTTGGGGCGCGAGAGACCCAGTACTTC. It encodes CASSLVGARETQYF.

This chain uses TRBV28 with TRBJ2-7, with 13 bases matching TRBD2. Germline V gene data show CDR1 as MDHEN and CDR2 as SYDVKM. The CDR3 is 16 residues long. The junction had 11 bases not matched to a gene; V was cut back by 5 bases and J by 7 bases. The CDR3 nucleotides read TGTGCCAGCAGTCCCGCCGGGACTAGCGGGACGGGGGAGCAGTACTTC. Protein product: CASSPAGTSGTGEQYF.

In nucleotides, the CDR3 is TGTGCCAGCAGTATTAGGGGGCTCTCTGGGGCCAACGTCCTGACTTTC. Its protein is CASSIRGLSGANVLTF. V gene TRBV2 combines with J gene TRBJ2-6, with 7 bases aligning to TRBD1. The CDR3 has 16 residues. The junction had 4 bases not matched to a gene; V was cut back by 5 bases and J by 0 bases. The germline CDR1 and CDR2 sequences are SNHLY and FYNNEI.

V gene TRBV30 combines with J gene TRBJ1-1, with 7 bases matching TRBD1. The germline CDR1 and CDR2 sequences are GTSNPN and SVGIG (reference sequence). The CDR3 has 13 residues. J gave up 6 bases and V 0 bases, and 4 bases lay outside the gene matches. The CDR3 sequence is CAWSVQGIAEAFF. Here the CDR3 DNA reads TGTGCCTGGAGTGTACAGGGGATCGCTGAAGCTTTCTTT.

The V call is TRBV9, the J call TRBJ2-7; possible D gene TRBD1, 6 bases. In germline, CDR1 is SGDLS, CDR2 YYNGEE. This CDR3 spans 15 amino acids. The germline V and J ends were trimmed by 0 bases and 0 bases, with 10 bases remaining between them. The CDR3 is CASSVGQDSSYEQYF. The CDR3 nucleotides are TGTGCCAGCAGCGTAGGACAGGATAGCTCCTACGAGCAGTACTTC.

The chain recombines TRBV5-7 with TRBJ2-7; 10 bases align to TRBD2. TRBV5-7 is identified as an open reading frame with a role that is uncertain. V lost 3 bases, J lost 2 bases, and 14 bases stayed unmatched. The CDR3 is 18 residues long. The CDR3 bases are TGTGCCAGCAGCTCCCAAACCCGACCTACTAGCGGGGCCTACGAGCAGTACTTC. This translates into CASSSQTRPTSGAYEQYF.

This clone was picked up one time. The chain links TRBV6-6 to TRBJ1-6; D is perhaps TRBD1 (6 bases). Germline CDR1 is MNHNY and CDR2 is SVGAGI (reference sequence). CDR3 size: 16 residues. The V and J ends lost 6 bases and 10 bases respectively, with 22 bases between them. The CDR3 spells CASSPGGLGDGSPLHF. CDR3 DNA: TGTGCCAGCAGCCCCGGGGGGCTAGGGGATGGATCACCCCTCCACTTT.

The rearrangement joins TRBV9 to TRBJ2-5, with D possibly TRBD1 on 7 matching bases. The CDR3 runs 16 residues. Germline assignment: CDR1 SGDLS and CDR2 YYNGEE. The V end lost 3 bases, the J end lost 4 bases, and 19 bases lay between the germline ends. CDR3 sequence: CASSASGFQGGETQYF. CDR3 DNA: TGTGCCAGCAGCGCTTCTGGGTTCCAGGGGGGAGAGACCCAGTACTTC.